These 28 T cell receptor beta chains were all obtained from the same sample, sequenced in a study of read filtering for tumor transcriptome and immune sequencing. This library used around 0.4 ug RNA and molecular barcoded adaptors spanning alpha/delta and beta/gamma chains. A single record per CDR3 protein comes from TCRdb applying MiXCR to the reads. The data hold approximately 59,000 distinct CDR3 sequences, with more than 9% observed a single time. Sequenced input: a population of CD138-negative cells sorted from bone marrow. The receptors come from a donor aged 40 or over with multiple myeloma.

This clonotype was found a few times. A much larger clone differs from this one at a single base, so this may be a read error. This chain links TRBV11-1 with TRBJ2-1; the D gene could be TRBD1 or TRBD2 (5 bases each). This CDR3 has 15 amino acids. V was clipped by 1 base and J by 3 bases, with 10 bases between them. Germline V CDR1 and CDR2: SGHAT, FQDESV (reference sequence). For the CDR3, the DNA is TGTGCCAGCAGCTTAGGAGGGGTAAACTACAATGAGCAGTTCTTC. Translated, it gives CASSLGGVNYNEQFF. The full variable domain, completed using reference TRBV11-1 and TRBJ2-1, is EAEVAQSPRYKITEKSQAVAFWCDPISGHATLYWYRQILGQGPELLVQFQDESVVDDSQLPKDRFSAERLKGVDSTLKIQPAELGDSAMYLCASSLGGVNYNEQFFGPGTRLTVL.

This clonotype was picked up many times. The J gene is TRBJ1-1, the V gene TRBV6-6; D perhaps matches TRBD1 (5 bases). With 4 bases removed from V and 0 bases from J, the gap between germline ends came to 12 bases. The germline gives CDR1 MNHNY, CDR2 SVGAGI (reference sequence). The CDR3 has 15 residues. The CDR3 loop reads CASSSLGAMNTEAFF. The CDR3 region has the DNA TGTGCCAGCAGTTCTTTAGGGGCCATGAACACTGAAGCTTTCTTT.

This clonotype was seen at least ten times. This chain connects TRBV4-2 to TRBJ2-7; D ambiguous. The CDR3 has 14 amino acids. The V and J ends lost 0 bases and 2 bases respectively, with 8 bases between them. CDR1 is LGHNA, CDR2 YNFKEQ, per germline. Here the CDR3 DNA reads TGTGCCAGCAGCCAAGAGGCCAGAGCCTACGAGCAGTACTTC. It specifies CASSQEARAYEQYF.

The rearrangement links TRBV29-1 to TRBJ1-5; D may be TRBD1 (6 bases). The CDR3 covers 13 residues. Trimming stripped 1 base from V and 11 bases from J, with 15 bases between. Germline CDR1 reads SQVTM; CDR2 reads ANQGSEA. DNA of the CDR3: TGCAGCGTTGAAGGGGGGACCCAGGGGACCCAGCATTTT. The encoded protein is CSVEGGTQGTQHF.

This clonotype occurred a few times. V usage is TRBV19 and J usage is TRBJ2-7; 9 nucleotides line up with TRBD1. With 5 bases clipped from V and 1 base from J, the junction kept 3 bases outside the gene matches. CDR3 size: 14 residues. Looked up from germline, CDR1 is LNHDA and CDR2 is SQIVND (reference sequence). The chain's CDR3 is CASSDRGTSYEQYF. The CDR3 coding sequence is TGTGCCAGTAGTGACAGGGGGACTTCCTACGAGCAGTACTTC. The full variable domain, completed using reference TRBV19 and TRBJ2-7, is DGGITQSPKYLFRKEGQNVTLSCEQNLNHDAMYWYRQDPGQGLRLIYYSQIVNDFQKGDIAEGYSVSREKKESFPLTVTSAQKNPTAFYLCASSDRGTSYEQYFGPGTRLTVT.

Ten or more counts support this clonotype. This chain joins TRBV30 and TRBJ2-2, with D hard to call. CDR1 is GTSNPN and CDR2 is SVGIG in the germline V gene (reference sequence). V gave up 2 bases and J gave up 4 bases, with 5 bases separating them. This CDR3 is 12 amino acids long. The CDR3 region has the DNA TGTGCCTGGAGTTGGGGCACCGGGGAGCTGTTTTTT. It codes for CAWSWGTGELFF.

Remarks on this clonotype: A read error is possible here, since a much larger clone lies one base away. The CDR3 nucleotides read TGCAGTGCTAGGGGGGGCGACAAGACAAGCTCCTACAATGAGCGGTTCTTC. It encodes CSARGGDKTSSYNERFF. The J gene is TRBJ2-1, the V gene TRBV20-1; perhaps D is TRBD1 or TRBD2 (6 bases each). Germline loops: CDR1 DFQATT, CDR2 SNEGSKA (reference sequence). CDR3 length: 17 residues.

On this clonotype: The CDR3 carries no conserved terminal phenylalanine or tryptophan, so it likely arises from a read error. The V call is TRBV5-6, the J call TRBJ2-2; D possibly corresponds to TRBD2 (6 bases). The V gene's germline CDR1 is SGHDT and CDR2 YYEEEE. The CDR3 runs 15 residues. Trimming took 4 bases from V and 0 from J, leaving 10 bases between them. The CDR3, as DNA: TGTGCCAGCAGCGCGGGACTCACGAACACCGGGGAGCTGTTTCTT. It yields the protein CASSAGLTNTGELFL.

This clonotype was seen ten or more times. The chain links TRBV5-1 to TRBJ2-3; possible D gene TRBD1, 7 bases. The V gene lost 4 bases and the J gene lost 2 bases, with 11 bases spanning the gap. Germline V CDR1 and CDR2: SGHRS, YFSETQ. This CDR3 has 14 residues. The CDR3 spells CASSPGGNTDTQYF. CDR3 DNA: TGCGCCAGCAGCCCAGGGGGGAACACAGATACGCAGTATTTT.

This clonotype was seen only a few times. The chain uses TRBV12-3 or TRBV12-4 and TRBJ1-3; no clear D. This CDR3 contains 16 residues. Trimming shortened V by 2 bases and J by 0 bases, and 11 bases separated the two germline ends. CDR3 nucleotide sequence: TGTGCCAGCAGTTTAACAGTGCTGACCTCTGGAAACACCATATATTTT. Translation gives CASSLTVLTSGNTIYF.

Ten or more counts support this clonotype. The genes are TRBV3-1 and TRBJ2-7; D is possibly TRBD2 (6 bases). The CDR3 totals 16 residues. V was trimmed by 2 bases and J by 3 bases, leaving 17 bases between them. Germline CDR1 and CDR2: LGHDT and YNNKEL (reference sequence). The CDR3 loop is CASSQSDGSKHYEQYF. In nucleotides, the CDR3 is TGTGCCAGCAGCCAATCTGACGGGAGCAAACACTACGAGCAGTACTTC.

The rearrangement uses TRBV7-9 and TRBJ2-3; D remains unclear. V was cut by 5 bases and J by 6 bases, with 9 bases left in between. The CDR3 is made up of 12 amino acids. The germline V gene encodes CDR1 SEHNR and CDR2 FQNEAQ (reference sequence). The CDR3 is CASSTDVDTQYF. CDR3 DNA: TGTGCCAGCAGCACAGATGTCGATACGCAGTATTTT.

This clonotype has more than one count but fewer than ten. Possible read error: a much larger clone is one base away. The CDR3 bases are TGTGCCAGCAGCCCGGAGAGGAACACTGAAGCTTTCTTT. It is translated as CASSPERNTEAFF. The chain employs TRBV6-2 or TRBV6-3 and TRBJ1-1, with unresolved D. The V end lost 6 bases, the J end lost 1 base, and 9 bases lay between the germline ends. The length of the CDR3 is 13 residues. Germline V CDR1 and CDR2: MNHEY, SVGEGT.

This clonotype appeared many times. The rearrangement joins TRBV6-2 or TRBV6-3 to TRBJ1-2; TRBD1 matches at 7 bases. The CDR3 loop spans 14 amino acids. V shed 5 bases and J 3 bases; nucleotides not matched to a gene: 6. In germline, CDR1 is MNHEY, CDR2 SVGEGT. The CDR3 DNA is TGTGCCAGCAGTGGGGGACAGCCAGACTATGGCTACACCTTC. It yields the protein CASSGGQPDYGYTF.

There are many counts of this clonotype. The chain carries TRBV29-1 and TRBJ2-3; D unresolved. In germline, CDR1 is SQVTM, CDR2 ANQGSEA. The CDR3 is 11 residues long. V lost 7 bases, J lost 2 bases, and 7 bases lay in between. The CDR3 nucleotides read TGCAGCGCCCGGATCACAGATACGCAGTATTTT. Residues: CSARITDTQYF.

At least ten counts were recorded for this clonotype. The rearrangement joins TRBV29-1 to TRBJ2-5; D ambiguous. V was pared by 5 bases and J by 1 base, with 14 bases between. CDR1 SQVTM and CDR2 ANQGSEA come from the germline V gene. The CDR3 sequence is 14 residues long. CDR3 in amino acids: CSVRNRGSQETQYF. Here the CDR3 DNA reads TGCAGCGTTCGGAACAGAGGAAGCCAAGAGACCCAGTACTTC.

This clonotype was recorded many times. The CDR3: CASSSAGVAEQYF. CDR3 DNA: TGTGCCAGCAGTTCCGCGGGAGTAGCCGAGCAGTACTTC. The rearrangement joins TRBV27 to TRBJ2-7; 7 nucleotides line up with TRBD2. The V gene's germline CDR1 is MNHEY and CDR2 SMNVEV (reference sequence). With 4 bases clipped from V and 6 bases from J, the junction kept 6 bases outside the gene matches. CDR3 length: 13 amino acids.

This clonotype occurred many times. The chain recombines TRBV7-2 with TRBJ2-3; D may correspond to TRBD1 or TRBD2 (5 bases each). The CDR3 totals 13 residues. Trimming shortened V by 5 bases and J by 3 bases, and 9 bases separated the two germline ends. CDR1 is SGHTA and CDR2 is FQGNSA in the germline V gene. The DNA of the CDR3 is TGTGCCAGCAGCCAGGGCGGGACAGATACGCAGTATTTT. Translating gives CASSQGGTDTQYF.

This clonotype was recorded many times. J is TRBJ1-2 and V is TRBV4-1; 8 bases are a match to TRBD1. The CDR3 runs 14 residues. Trimming removed 0 bases from V and 6 bases from J; junction bases left unmatched: 3. The germline gives CDR1 MGHRA, CDR2 YSYEKL. The CDR3 bases are TGCGCCAGCAGCCAAGAGGACAGGGTCGATGGCTACACCTTC. Protein sequence: CASSQEDRVDGYTF.

Many counts were recorded for this clonotype. The chain joins TRBV10-1 to TRBJ2-1; 7 positions match TRBD1. V was pared by 1 base and J by 4 bases, with 4 bases of the junction left unmatched. The CDR3 is 15 residues long. Germline V gene sequence: CDR1 WNHNN, CDR2 SYGVQD (reference sequence). The CDR3 reads CASSEYQGVYNEQFF. The CDR3 DNA reads as TGCGCCAGCAGTGAGTACCAGGGGGTTTACAATGAGCAGTTCTTC.

There are many counts of this clonotype. The chain is built from TRBV15 and TRBJ1-1; D might be TRBD1 (5 bases). The germline CDR1 and CDR2 sequences are LNHNV and YYDKDF (reference sequence). CDR3 length: 13 residues. The V end was cut by 0 bases, the J end by 7 bases, with 9 bases between. CDR3 bases: TGTGCCACCAGCAGAGATTATCAGGGTGAAGCTTTCTTT. It yields the protein CATSRDYQGEAFF.

This clonotype was detected ten times or more. The rearrangement joins TRBV19 to TRBJ2-5, with TRBD1 as a possible D gene (5 bases). V was shortened by 1 base and J by 2 bases, with 5 bases between the two germline ends. The CDR3 is made up of 13 amino acids. Germline V gene sequence: CDR1 LNHDA, CDR2 SQIVND (reference sequence). CDR3 sequence: CASSIGQQETQYF. DNA of the CDR3: TGTGCCAGTAGTATAGGACAGCAAGAGACCCAGTACTTC.

This clonotype showed up just once. This may be a read error, as it is one base from a much larger clone. The chain combines TRBV12-3 or TRBV12-4 with TRBJ1-1; D unresolved. This CDR3 has 14 residues. CDR3 protein: CASTPQAGSTDAFF. The CDR3, as DNA: TGTGCCAGCACCCCTCAGGCGGGGAGCACTGACGCTTTCTTT.

This clonotype appeared many times. This sequence joins TRBV7-3 and TRBJ2-2, with 7 bases that match TRBD1. The CDR3 has 15 residues. Germline V gives CDR1 SGHTA, CDR2 FQGTGA. The V segment lost 1 base and the J segment 4 bases; nucleotides outside the gene matches: 3. Written as DNA, the CDR3 is TGTGCCAGCAGCTTAAACAGGGGTGGCACCGGGGAGCTGTTTTTT. Translating gives CASSLNRGGTGELFF.

J is TRBJ1-2 and V is TRBV11-2; 10 bases are a match to TRBD1. Trimming cost V 5 bases and J 4 bases; bases outside gene matches: 7. Germline CDR1 SGHAT, CDR2 FQNNGV. The CDR3 consists of 15 residues. CDR3 residues: CASSPGTGVSYGYTF. CDR3 DNA sequence: TGTGCCAGCAGCCCCGGGACAGGGGTTTCCTATGGCTACACCTTC.

About this clonotype: Being one base from a much bigger clone, this may be a read error. V gene TRBV7-8 combines with J gene TRBJ2-6; 7 bases line up with TRBD1. The CDR3 extends over 16 amino acids. Germline-derived CDR1 and CDR2 are SGHVS and FQNEAQ. The CDR3 region is CASSKTGPSGANALTF. In DNA form, the CDR3 reads TGTGCCAGCAGCAAGACAGGGCCCTCTGGGGCCAACGCCCTGACTTTC. The complete variable domain, with remaining parts taken from reference TRBV7-8 and TRBJ2-6, reads GAGVSQSPRYKVAKRGQDVALRCDPISGHVSLFWYQQALGQGPEFLTYFQNEAQLDKSGLPSDRFFAERPEGSVSTLKIQRTQQEDSAVYLCASSKTGPSGANALTFGAGSRLTVL.

This clonotype was seen at least ten times. V is TRBV5-1 and J is TRBJ1-5; no definite D call. With 2 bases removed from V and 7 bases from J, the gap between germline ends came to 13 bases. Germline CDR1 SGHRS, CDR2 YFSETQ. There are 14 residues in the CDR3. In nucleotides, the CDR3 is TGCGCCAGCAGCTTAGGTCAGAATGGCCAGCCCCAGCATTTT. The encoded protein is CASSLGQNGQPQHF.

In this sample, this clonotype turned up many times. J is TRBJ1-1 and V is TRBV10-2; D perhaps matches TRBD1 (6 bases). Trimming stripped 4 bases from V and 7 bases from J, with 19 bases between. Per the germline V gene, CDR1 is WSHSY and CDR2 is SAAADI. The CDR3 loop spans 15 amino acids. The DNA for the CDR3 is TGCGCCAGCAGTGTGAAGGGGGGGCTCGGTCTTGAAGCTTTCTTT. Protein product: CASSVKGGLGLEAFF.